These 17 T cell receptor beta chains originate from one sample sequenced in a study of shared clonotypes between healthy human individuals. Profiling relied on immunoSEQ multiplex PCR, and the TCRdb table lists in-frame clones only, not all of them. The sample has about 680,000 clones; about three quarters are singletons. The sample was memory CD4+ T cells sorted from blood. The subset: CD45RA-negative fraction. The receptors originated from a woman aged 30 to 39 in good health.

The chain employs TRBV7-8 and TRBJ1-1; 7 bases align to TRBD1. Trimming at V came to 0 bases and at J to 4 bases, leaving 5 bases not matched to a gene. Per the germline V gene, CDR1 is SGHVS and CDR2 is FQNEAQ. The CDR3 runs 15 residues. CDR3: CASSLAGGRTTEAFF. The CDR3 DNA sequence: TGTGCCAGCAGCTTAGCAGGGGGCCGAACCACTGAAGCTTTCTTT.

The chain links TRBV7-8 to TRBJ1-5, with a weak D call TRBD1 (5 bases). V dropped 5 bases and J dropped 5 bases, with 10 bases sitting between them. The V gene's germline CDR1 is SGHVS and CDR2 FQNEAQ. CDR3 size: 13 residues. The DNA of the CDR3 is TGTGCCAGCAGCCAAGACAGTCATCAGCCCCAGCATTTT. Its translation: CASSQDSHQPQHF.

Comment on this clone: Additional DNA sequences in this sample encode the identical CDR3. The chain employs TRBV28 and TRBJ1-3; D may be TRBD1 (6 bases). V lost 2 bases to trimming and J lost 4 bases, with 9 bases between them. The CDR3 is 14 residues long. In germline, CDR1 is MDHEN, CDR2 SYDVKM. Here the CDR3 reads CASSLRGSGNTIYF. CDR3 nucleotides: TGTGCCAGCAGTTTAAGGGGGTCGGGAAACACCATATATTTT.

The V gene is TRBV5-5, the J gene TRBJ2-7; possibly TRBD1 for D (5 bases). This CDR3 is 14 amino acids long. CDR1 SGHKS and CDR2 YYEKEE come from the germline V gene (reference sequence). Deletions cut 0 bases from V and 4 bases from J, with 11 bases between. The CDR3 loop reads CASSLAAGWYEQYF. In DNA, the CDR3 is TGTGCCAGCAGCTTGGCCGCAGGGTGGTACGAGCAGTACTTC.

V is TRBV28 and J is TRBJ1-1; no clear D. This CDR3 has 13 residues. Germline-derived CDR1 and CDR2 are MDHEN and SYDVKM. V was clipped by 6 bases and J by 7 bases, with 15 bases between them. Here the CDR3 reads CASRPDVFLEAFF. For the CDR3, the DNA is TGTGCCAGCAGACCTGATGTATTCCTTGAAGCTTTCTTT.

The V gene is TRBV6-1, the J gene TRBJ2-3, with D maybe TRBD2 (6 bases). From germline, CDR1 is MNHNS and CDR2 SASEGT. V shed 11 bases and J shed 3 bases, with 15 bases lying between them. CDR3 length: 13 residues. DNA for the CDR3: TGTGCCGAGGCCGGGAGCGGAACAGATACGCAGTATTTT. Translation gives CAEAGSGTDTQYF.

The chain combines TRBV4-1 with TRBJ2-3; the D is unclear. CDR3 length: 13 residues. V gave up 1 base and J gave up 4 bases, with 6 bases separating them. Per the germline V gene, CDR1 is MGHRA and CDR2 is YSYEKL. Here the CDR3 DNA reads TGCGCCAGCAGCCAAGGGTTTTCAGATACGCAGTATTTT. It yields the protein CASSQGFSDTQYF.

The rearrangement uses TRBV4-2 and TRBJ2-7; 7 bases line up with TRBD1. This CDR3 spans 16 amino acids. Germline lookup yields CDR1 LGHNA and CDR2 YNFKEQ. V shed 4 bases and J 0 bases; nucleotides not matched to a gene: 9. In nucleotides, the CDR3 is TGTGCCAGCAGCCGAGGACAGGCGACGTACTCCTACGAGCAGTACTTC. Amino acid sequence: CASSRGQATYSYEQYF.

In its sample, this clone was seen many times. The chain couples TRBV6-5 to TRBJ2-2; 9 bases are a match to TRBD2. This CDR3 comprises 13 residues. Germline CDR1 and CDR2: MNHEY and SVGAGI. In nucleotides, the CDR3 is TGTTCAAGCAGGGTAGCGGGAGCCGGGGAGCTGTTTTTT. Translating it yields CSSRVAGAGELFF.

This clone has only a few counts. The chain carries TRBV2 and TRBJ2-1; 9 nucleotides agree with TRBD1. The junction had 4 bases not matched to a gene; V was cut back by 6 bases and J by 7 bases. Germline values: CDR1 SNHLY, CDR2 FYNNEI. The CDR3 loop spans 13 amino acids. CDR3 sequence: CASRGTGQNEQFF. For the CDR3, the DNA is TGTGCCAGCAGAGGGACAGGGCAAAATGAGCAGTTCTTC.

The DNA of the CDR3 is TGTGCCAGCAGCTTAAGGGCTAGCGGGAGTGGTAATGAGCAGTTCTTC. Translating it yields CASSLRASGSGNEQFF. The V and J genes are TRBV11-3 and TRBJ2-1; 10 nucleotides match TRBD2. CDR1 and CDR2 from the germline V gene are SGHNT and YENEEA. This CDR3 spans 16 amino acids. Trimming took 2 bases from V and 7 from J; bases not matched to a gene: 8. Full variable domain (rest looked up from reference TRBV11-3 and TRBJ2-1): EAGVVQSPRYKIIEKKQPVAFWCNPISGHNTLYWYLQNLGQGPELLIRYENEEAVDDSQLPKDRFSAERLKGVDSTLKIQPAELGDSAVYLCASSLRASGSGNEQFFGPGTRLTVL.

This rearrangement joins TRBV7-9 to TRBJ1-1; 7 bases are a match to TRBD1. Germline V lookup: CDR1 SEHNR, CDR2 FQNEAQ (reference sequence). The V segment lost 7 bases and the J segment 1 base; nucleotides outside the gene matches: 6. This CDR3 contains 14 residues. For the CDR3, the DNA is TGTGCCAGCACCCCGACAGGGCAGAACACTGAAGCTTTCTTT. It specifies CASTPTGQNTEAFF.

This clone was observed many times. This chain connects TRBV18 to TRBJ2-5; D remains ambiguous. This CDR3 region has 12 residues. The V and J ends lost 2 bases and 5 bases respectively, with 6 bases between them. Per the germline V gene, CDR1 is KGHSH and CDR2 is LQKENI. For the CDR3, the DNA is TGTGCCAGCTCACCAGAAAGTGAGACCCAGTACTTC. It is translated as CASSPESETQYF.

The chain uses TRBV5-1 and TRBJ2-3; 7 nucleotides agree with TRBD1. Losses at the gene ends were 5 bases for V and 2 bases for J; bases not matched to a gene: 5. Per germline, CDR1 SGHRS and CDR2 YFSETQ. The CDR3 contains 14 residues. This chain's CDR3 is CASRPGQNTDTQYF. Here the CDR3 DNA reads TGCGCCAGCAGACCGGGACAGAACACAGATACGCAGTATTTT.

This clone has a handful of counts. J is TRBJ2-5 and V is TRBV5-8, with 9 bases fitting TRBD1. J lost 4 bases, V lost 1 base, and 8 bases had no gene match. The CDR3 has 16 residues. Germline V lookup: CDR1 SGHTS, CDR2 YDEGEE. This chain's CDR3 is CASSLSWTGVSETQYF. The DNA of the CDR3 is TGTGCCAGCAGCTTGTCTTGGACAGGGGTATCAGAGACCCAGTACTTC.

This clone rates as medium-sized. The chain employs TRBV13 and TRBJ2-5, with 15 bases that match TRBD2. The CDR3 sequence is 20 residues long. The V gene's germline CDR1 is PRHDT and CDR2 FYEKMQ (reference sequence). V lost 0 bases, J lost 4 bases, and 12 bases stayed unmatched. CDR3 nucleotides: TGTGCCAGCAGCTTAGGCCTAGACCCGGGACTAGCGGGAGGAAGAGAGACCCAGTACTTC. Protein sequence: CASSLGLDPGLAGGRETQYF.

The chain joins TRBV7-7 to TRBJ2-1, with D possibly called TRBD1 or TRBD2 (5 bases each). CDR3 length equals 15 residues. V dropped 5 bases and J dropped 0 bases, with 11 bases sitting between them. Germline V CDR1 and CDR2: SSHAT, FNYEAQ (reference sequence). The CDR3 here is CASSRGPNSYNEQFF. The CDR3 coding sequence is TGTGCCAGCAGCCGGGGACCTAACTCCTACAATGAGCAGTTCTTC. The whole variable domain, remainder taken from reference TRBV7-7 and TRBJ2-1, is GAGVSQSPRYKVTKRGQDVTLRCDPISSHATLYWYQQALGQGPEFLTYFNYEAQPDKSGLPSDRFSAERPEGSISTLTIQRTEQRDSAMYRCASSRGPNSYNEQFFGPGTRLTVL.